This TCR beta chain was recovered during a study of early T cells in non-severe SARS-CoV-2 infection. This CDR3 region has 15 residues. Germline V lookup: CDR1 MRHNA, CDR2 SNTAGT. The V and J ends lost 3 bases and 4 bases respectively, with 13 bases between them. Each CDR3 protein gets one entry after TCRdb re-called the 5' RACE reads with MiXCR. The sample has tens of thousands of distinct CDR3 sequences; roughly 12% are singletons. This sample comprised whole blood, obtained at baseline. The receptor was isolated from an adult who was a healthcare worker with PCR-confirmed SARS-CoV-2 infection or an uninfected control (not recorded which). The V call is TRBV6-4, the J call TRBJ2-1; D gene unclear. CDR3 sequence: CASSEGRQGYNEQFF. As DNA, the CDR3 is TGTGCCAGCAGTGAAGGCCGACAAGGGTACAATGAGCAGTTCTTC.